A selection of T cell receptor beta chains follows, all from one sample in a study of identical twins. TCRdb re-derived calls from the 5' RACE reads in MiXCR, one entry per CDR3 protein. The table lists fewer than 800,000 distinct CDR3 sequences, about 7% of them singletons, with 1.6% in the top ten. These data were also reused for a study on yellow fever vaccine responses in identical twins.

Sequenced sample: PBMCs. Receptors originate from a young woman in good health. Both conserved end residues are part of each CDR3. A D gene is named only where the DNA matches it firmly. Not every row has a clone size; where given, it reads once, few, many or a size class.

clone_size: few
j_call: TRBJ1-4
v_call: TRBV5-1
d_call: .
cdr3_nt: TGCGCCAGTTCCCTGGGCCCAGGAGCCGAAAAACTGTTTTTT
cdr3_aa: CASSLGPGAEKLFF

clone_size: .
j_call: TRBJ2-3
v_call: TRBV24-1
d_call: TRBD2
cdr3_nt: TGTGCCACCAGTGATAAACTAGCGCAATCCACAGATACGCAGTATTTT
cdr3_aa: CATSDKLAQSTDTQYF

clone_size: few
j_call: TRBJ1-6
v_call: TRBV10-3
d_call: .
cdr3_nt: TGTGCCATCAGTGAACAGCAAACTGATAATTCACCCCTCCACTTT
cdr3_aa: CAISEQQTDNSPLHF

clone_size: few
j_call: TRBJ1-3
v_call: TRBV12-3/TRBV12-4
d_call: .
cdr3_nt: TGTGCCAGCACCGCGGACCTGCGTGGAAACACCATATATTTT
cdr3_aa: CASTADLRGNTIYF

clone_size: .
j_call: TRBJ2-1
v_call: TRBV20-1
d_call: TRBD1
cdr3_nt: TGCAGTGCTAGAGGGACAGGGGAGAATGAGCAGTTCTTC
cdr3_aa: CSARGTGENEQFF

clone_size: many
j_call: TRBJ2-7
v_call: TRBV5-6
d_call: TRBD2
cdr3_nt: TGTGCCAGCAGCTTGTTACGCGGGAGAGACCTTTACGAGCAGTACTTC
cdr3_aa: CASSLLRGRDLYEQYF

clone_size: few
j_call: TRBJ1-5
v_call: TRBV20-1
d_call: .
cdr3_nt: TGCAGTGCACGGAGAGGACAGCTCAATCAGCCCCAGCATTTT
cdr3_aa: CSARRGQLNQPQHF

clone_size: many
j_call: TRBJ2-1
v_call: TRBV4-1
d_call: TRBD2
cdr3_nt: TGCGCCAGCAGCTGGGGACTAGCGGGAGGCGACAATGAGCAGTTCTTC
cdr3_aa: CASSWGLAGGDNEQFF

clone_size: .
j_call: TRBJ1-4
v_call: TRBV20-1
d_call: TRBD1
cdr3_nt: TGCAGTGCTGTGCCCGGGACAGGGCGGGGAGAAAAACTGTTTTTT
cdr3_aa: CSAVPGTGRGEKLFF

clone_size: .
j_call: TRBJ2-3
v_call: TRBV5-6
d_call: TRBD2
cdr3_nt: TGTGCCAGCAGTCAGGAGGCTAGCGGGATACCTCCGCAGTATTTT
cdr3_aa: CASSQEASGIPPQYF

clone_size: many
j_call: TRBJ2-1
v_call: TRBV5-1
d_call: .
cdr3_nt: TGCGCCAGCAGTCAGCAGGGTGCCCCAAGTGAGCAGTTCTTC
cdr3_aa: CASSQQGAPSEQFF